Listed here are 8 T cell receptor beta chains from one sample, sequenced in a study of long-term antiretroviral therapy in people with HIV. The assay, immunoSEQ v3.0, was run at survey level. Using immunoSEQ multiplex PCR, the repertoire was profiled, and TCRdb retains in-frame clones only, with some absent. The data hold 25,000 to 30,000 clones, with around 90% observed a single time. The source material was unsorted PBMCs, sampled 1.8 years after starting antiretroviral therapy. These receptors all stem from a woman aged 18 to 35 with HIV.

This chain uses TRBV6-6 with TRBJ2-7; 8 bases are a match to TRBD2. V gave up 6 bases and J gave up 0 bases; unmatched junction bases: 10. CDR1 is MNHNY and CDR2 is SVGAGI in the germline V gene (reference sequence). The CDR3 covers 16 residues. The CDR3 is CASSQRPLADSYEQYF. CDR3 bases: TGTGCCAGCAGCCAACGCCCACTAGCGGACTCCTACGAGCAGTACTTC.

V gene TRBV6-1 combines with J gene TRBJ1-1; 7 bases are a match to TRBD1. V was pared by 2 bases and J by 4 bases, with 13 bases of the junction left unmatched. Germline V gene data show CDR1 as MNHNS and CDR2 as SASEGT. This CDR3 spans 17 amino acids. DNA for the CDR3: TGTGCCAGCAGTGAAAAAGGGGGCAGGGCTTCGGGCACTGAAGCTTTCTTT. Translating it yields CASSEKGGRASGTEAFF.

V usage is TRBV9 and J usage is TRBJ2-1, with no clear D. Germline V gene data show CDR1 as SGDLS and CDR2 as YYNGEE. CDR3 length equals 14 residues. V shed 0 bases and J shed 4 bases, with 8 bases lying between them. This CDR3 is CASSVGGVYNEQFF. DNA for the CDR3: TGTGCCAGCAGCGTAGGAGGAGTATACAATGAGCAGTTCTTC.

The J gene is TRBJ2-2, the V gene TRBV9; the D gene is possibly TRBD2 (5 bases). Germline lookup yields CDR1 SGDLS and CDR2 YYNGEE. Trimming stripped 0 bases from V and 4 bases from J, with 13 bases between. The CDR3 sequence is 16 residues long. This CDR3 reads CASSVAWGVPTGELFF. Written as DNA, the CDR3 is TGTGCCAGCAGCGTAGCTTGGGGAGTTCCCACCGGGGAGCTGTTTTTT.

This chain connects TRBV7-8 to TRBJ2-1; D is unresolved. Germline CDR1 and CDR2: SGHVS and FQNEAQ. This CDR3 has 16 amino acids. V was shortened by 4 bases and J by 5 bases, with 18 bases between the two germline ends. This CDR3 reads CASSYPQRTRNNEQFF. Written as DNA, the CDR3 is TGTGCCAGCAGCTACCCGCAGAGGACCAGGAACAATGAGCAGTTCTTC.

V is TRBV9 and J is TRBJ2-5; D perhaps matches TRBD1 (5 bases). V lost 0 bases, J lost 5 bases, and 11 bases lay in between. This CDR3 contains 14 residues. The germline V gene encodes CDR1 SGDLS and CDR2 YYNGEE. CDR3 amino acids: CASSVAGRGETQYF. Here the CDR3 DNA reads TGTGCCAGCAGCGTAGCAGGGCGTGGGGAGACCCAGTACTTC.

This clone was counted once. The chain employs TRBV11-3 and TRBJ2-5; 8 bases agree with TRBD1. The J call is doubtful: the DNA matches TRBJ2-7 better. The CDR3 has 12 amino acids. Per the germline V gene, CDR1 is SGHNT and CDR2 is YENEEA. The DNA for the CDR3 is TGTGCCAGCAGTGCAGGGGGCCACGAGCAGTACTTC. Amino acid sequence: CASSAGGHEQYF.

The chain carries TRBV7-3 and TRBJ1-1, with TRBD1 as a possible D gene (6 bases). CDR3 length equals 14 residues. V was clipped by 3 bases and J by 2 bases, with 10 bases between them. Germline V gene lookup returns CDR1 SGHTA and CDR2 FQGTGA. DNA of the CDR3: TGTGCCAGCAGCTTGCAGGGGCAAAACACTGAAGCTTTCTTT. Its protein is CASSLQGQNTEAFF.